Each of the 25 T cell receptor beta chains below was sequenced from the same sample in a study of T cells after yellow fever vaccination. Each CDR3 protein gets one entry after TCRdb re-called the 5' RACE reads with MiXCR. The table has about 500,000 distinct CDR3 sequences, around a sixth seen once. Sample: PBMCs, taken 5 to 6 days after the first yellow fever vaccination. All receptors derive from a man younger than 35 who received the YFV17D yellow fever vaccine.

The chain has TRBV7-9 and TRBJ2-3; 8 bases are shared with TRBD1. From germline, CDR1 is SEHNR and CDR2 FQNEAQ (reference sequence). The CDR3 totals 15 residues. V lost 1 base, J lost 4 bases, and 4 bases stayed unmatched. The CDR3 is CASSLGTGNPDTQYF. For the CDR3, the DNA is TGTGCCAGCAGCTTAGGGACAGGGAACCCAGATACGCAGTATTTT.

CDR3 residues: CAITGINYGYTF. CDR3 coding DNA: TGTGCCATCACAGGGATTAACTATGGCTACACCTTC. The V gene is TRBV11-2, the J gene TRBJ1-2; TRBD1 is a possible D gene (6 bases). Trimming removed 10 bases from V and 1 base from J, with 10 bases in between. Germline V gene data show CDR1 as SGHAT and CDR2 as FQNNGV. CDR3 size: 12 residues.

This clonotype was counted a few times. The rearrangement uses TRBV5-5 and TRBJ2-7; D gene ambiguous. Between the trimmed V and J ends, which lost 2 bases and 0 bases, there was a span of 6 bases. Per germline, CDR1 SGHKS and CDR2 YYEKEE (reference sequence). This CDR3 is 13 amino acids long. CDR3 protein: CASSFGSSYEQYV. The DNA of the CDR3 is TGTGCCAGCAGCTTTGGCAGCTCCTACGAGCAGTACGTC.

This clonotype was seen more than once but under ten times. This chain joins TRBV20-1 and TRBJ2-5; a weak D match, TRBD1 (6 bases). Trimming shortened V by 0 bases and J by 7 bases, and 15 bases separated the two germline ends. CDR1 and CDR2 from the germline V gene are DFQATT and SNEGSKA (reference sequence). This CDR3 contains 14 residues. Here the CDR3 reads CSAREPGAMGTQYF. CDR3 DNA sequence: TGCAGTGCTAGAGAGCCAGGGGCTATGGGGACCCAGTACTTC.

This chain connects TRBV12-3 or TRBV12-4 to TRBJ2-2; D gene uncertain. V lost 7 bases and J lost 7, with 10 bases in between. This CDR3 is 12 amino acids long. The CDR3 is CASTPDDGELFF. The CDR3, as DNA: TGTGCCAGCACCCCGGACGACGGGGAGCTGTTTTTT.

This clonotype was seen a handful of times. The chain joins TRBV6-2 or TRBV6-3 to TRBJ2-1; D remains unclear. Trimming pared 5 bases from V and 0 bases from J, leaving 11 bases between. There are 15 residues in the CDR3. Germline assignment: CDR1 MNHEY and CDR2 SVGEGT. This CDR3 is CASSRAYTSYNEQFF. CDR3 bases: TGTGCCAGCAGTCGCGCCTATACCTCCTACAATGAGCAGTTCTTC.

This clonotype was seen at least ten times. The chain carries TRBV5-1 and TRBJ2-1; D is ambiguous. This CDR3 spans 14 amino acids. V dropped 10 bases and J dropped 5 bases, with 19 bases sitting between them. The germline V gene encodes CDR1 SGHRS and CDR2 YFSETQ. The DNA of the CDR3 is TGCGCCTCCTCCGATCGGAGTTCCAACAATGAGCAGTTCTTC. Protein sequence: CASSDRSSNNEQFF.

In DNA, the CDR3 is TGTGCCAGCAGCTTAGAAGACAGGGCGGACACTGAAGCTTTCTTT. Protein sequence: CASSLEDRADTEAFF. The rearrangement joins TRBV13 to TRBJ1-1; the match to TRBD1 covers 7 bases. Trimming at V came to 1 base and at J to 3 bases, leaving 5 bases not matched to a gene. Germline V gene lookup returns CDR1 PRHDT and CDR2 FYEKMQ (reference sequence). This CDR3 is 15 amino acids long. The variable domain in full, with the rest retrieved from reference TRBV13 and TRBJ1-1, is AAGVIQSPRHLIKEKRETATLKCYPIPRHDTVYWYQQGPGQDPQFLISFYEKMQSDKGSIPDRFSAQQFSDYHSELNMSSLELGDSALYFCASSLEDRADTEAFFGQGTRLTVV.

In this sample, this clonotype turned up a few times. The rearrangement uses TRBV12-3 or TRBV12-4 and TRBJ2-1; D not certain. The CDR3 length is 12 residues. Trimming took 2 bases from V and 7 from J, leaving 6 bases between them. The CDR3 DNA reads as TGTGCCAGCAGTTTACTGTGGAATGAGCAGTTCTTC. It is translated as CASSLLWNEQFF.

Concerning this clonotype itself: This likely comes from a read error, as the CDR3 has no conserved phenylalanine or tryptophan at its end. V and J are TRBV6-1 and TRBJ2-1; TRBD1 matches at 7 bases. The CDR3 is made up of 13 amino acids. The V gene's germline CDR1 is MNHNS and CDR2 SASEGT. After removal of 6 bases from V and 8 bases from J, the junction contained 7 bases not matched to a gene. DNA of the CDR3: TGTGCCAGCAGCTCTACAGGGGCCCATGAGCAGTTCCTC. Translating it yields CASSSTGAHEQFL.

This chain connects TRBV5-4 to TRBJ2-7, with 10 nucleotides matching TRBD1. The CDR3 covers 14 residues. Trimming took 4 bases from V and 7 from J; bases not matched to a gene: 8. Germline values: CDR1 SGHNT, CDR2 YYREEE (reference sequence). CDR3 DNA: TGTGCCAGCAGCCATCGACAGGGGGCAAATGAGCAGTACTTC. The encoded protein is CASSHRQGANEQYF.

This clonotype was picked up a small number of times. Sequence at one end of the junction differs from germline and may be a read error. This chain joins TRBV6-1 and TRBJ2-5, with D tentatively TRBD1 (6 bases). From germline, CDR1 is MNHNS and CDR2 SASEGT. This CDR3 spans 12 amino acids. CDR3 sequence reads: CASSVIGGRGGF. Here the CDR3 DNA reads TGTGCCAGCAGTGTCATAGGTGGTCGAGGGGGCTTC.

This clonotype appeared a few times. The V call is TRBV7-3, the J call TRBJ1-1; the match to TRBD1 covers 9 bases. Germline-derived CDR1 and CDR2 are SGHTA and FQGTGA. The CDR3 has 15 residues. Trimming took 5 bases from V and 1 from J; bases not matched to a gene: 5. The CDR3 DNA sequence: TGTGCCAGCAGCGTATCGGGACAGGGGAACACTGAAGCTTTCTTT. Translating gives CASSVSGQGNTEAFF.

This clonotype was detected only a few times. The chain couples TRBV5-1 to TRBJ2-1; tentatively, D is TRBD1 (6 bases). This CDR3 is 14 amino acids long. Trimming took 1 base from V and 7 from J, leaving 12 bases between them. Germline V gene lookup returns CDR1 SGHRS and CDR2 YFSETQ. The CDR3 loop reads CASSLNRVVNEQFF. CDR3 sequence (DNA): TGCGCCAGCAGCTTGAACAGGGTAGTAAATGAGCAGTTCTTC.

The genes are TRBV6-2 or TRBV6-3 and TRBJ1-1, with D perhaps TRBD1 (6 bases). V lost 4 bases, J lost 2 bases, and 20 bases lay in between. The V gene's germline CDR1 is MNHEY and CDR2 SVGEGT. The CDR3 has 17 amino acids. This CDR3 reads CASSFQPERTANTEAFF. The CDR3 region has the DNA TGTGCCAGCAGTTTCCAGCCCGAACGGACAGCCAACACTGAAGCTTTCTTT.

This clonotype occurred many times. The V call is TRBV3-1, the J call TRBJ1-2; 11 bases align to TRBD1. Trimming removed 6 bases from V and 7 bases from J; junction bases left unmatched: 4. Germline CDR1 is LGHDT and CDR2 is YNNKEL (reference sequence). This CDR3 spans 13 amino acids. The CDR3 DNA reads as TGTGCCAGCAGACGGACAGGGGGCGGTGGCTACACCTTC. Residues: CASRRTGGGGYTF.

This clonotype turned up a few times. The V and J genes are TRBV20-1 and TRBJ1-5, with 10 nucleotides matching TRBD1. The CDR3 consists of 15 residues. The ends lost 4 bases at V and 6 bases at J; junction bases unmatched: 9. CDR1 is DFQATT, CDR2 SNEGSKA, per germline (reference sequence). In DNA form, the CDR3 reads TGCAGTGCTAACCTCGGGACAGGGGTTGGTCAGCCCCAGCATTTT. Protein product: CSANLGTGVGQPQHF.

The V call is TRBV4-1, the J call TRBJ1-1; D might be TRBD1 (6 bases). Trimming pared 3 bases from V and 8 bases from J, leaving 13 bases between. The CDR3 spans 13 residues. Germline lookup yields CDR1 MGHRA and CDR2 YSYEKL. In DNA, the CDR3 is TGCGCCAGCAGCCACCCCCGAGGGGGAGAAGCTTTCTTT. This gives the protein CASSHPRGGEAFF.

The chain employs TRBV7-3 and TRBJ2-1, with D possibly called TRBD1 or TRBD2 (6 bases each). Germline-derived CDR1 and CDR2 are SGHTA and FQGTGA. The CDR3 sequence is 17 residues long. Trimming took 5 bases from V and 0 from J, leaving 17 bases between them. The CDR3 sequence is CASSAFGGGDSYNEQFF. In DNA, the CDR3 is TGTGCCAGCAGCGCTTTCGGGGGCGGGGACTCCTACAATGAGCAGTTCTTC.

V is TRBV6-2 or TRBV6-3 and J is TRBJ2-3; 14 positions match TRBD2. Per the germline V gene, CDR1 is MNHEY and CDR2 is SVGEGT. V trimming: 0 bases; J trimming: 2 bases; junction bases outside the gene matches: 1. The CDR3 runs to 17 residues. The CDR3 nucleotides read TGTGCCAGCAGTTACTCGGGACTAGCGGGGGACACAGATACGCAGTATTTT. Its translation is CASSYSGLAGDTDTQYF.

The chain recombines TRBV29-1 with TRBJ1-4, with D maybe TRBD1 (6 bases). The germline CDR1 and CDR2 sequences are SQVTM and ANQGSEA. This CDR3 has 13 amino acids. With 4 bases removed from V and 7 bases from J, the gap between germline ends came to 13 bases. The CDR3 loop is CSVGGQGFEKLFF. CDR3 DNA sequence: TGCAGCGTTGGCGGTCAGGGGTTTGAAAAACTGTTTTTT.

Only a few counts were recorded for this clonotype. The chain recombines TRBV6-1 with TRBJ2-2; no firm D call. The CDR3 contains 13 residues. Looked up from germline, CDR1 is MNHNS and CDR2 is SASEGT. V was shortened by 7 bases and J by 4 bases, with 10 bases between the two germline ends. CDR3 sequence: CASNWAATGELFF. Here the CDR3 DNA reads TGTGCCAGCAACTGGGCGGCCACCGGGGAGCTGTTTTTT.

In DNA form, the CDR3 reads TGTGCAGCACGCCGGCAGGGCTATGGCTACACCTTC. It is translated as CAARRQGYGYTF. The rearrangement joins TRBV11-2 to TRBJ1-2, with a weak D call TRBD1 (5 bases). This CDR3 is 12 amino acids long. Germline V gene data show CDR1 as SGHAT and CDR2 as FQNNGV.

This rearrangement joins TRBV7-8 to TRBJ1-1; TRBD1 might be the D (6 bases). This CDR3 has 16 amino acids. CDR1 SGHVS and CDR2 FQNEAQ come from the germline V gene. Trimming shortened V by 5 bases and J by 4 bases, and 20 bases separated the two germline ends. CDR3 amino acids: CASSTRPTGIPTEAFF. The CDR3, as DNA: TGTGCCAGCAGCACCCGTCCAACAGGGATTCCCACTGAAGCTTTCTTT.

The chain carries TRBV7-3 and TRBJ1-1; no clear D gene. Germline CDR1 is SGHTA and CDR2 is FQGTGA. V lost 4 bases and J lost 2, with 14 bases in between. The CDR3 has 15 residues. CDR3 in DNA: TGTGCCAGCAGCTCCACAACGGCGAGAAACACTGAAGCTTTCTTT. Amino acids: CASSSTTARNTEAFF. Drawing the rest from reference TRBV7-3 and TRBJ1-1, the complete variable domain is GAGVSQTPSNKVTEKGKYVELRCDPISGHTALYWYRQSLGQGPEFLIYFQGTGAADDSGLPNDRFFAVRPEGSVSTLKIQRTERGDSAVYLCASSSTTARNTEAFFGQGTRLTVV.